One sample yielded the 9 T cell receptor beta chains listed below, sequenced in a study of blood T cell repertoires in COVID-19. Only in-frame clones appear in the TCRdb table, and some are missing; sequencing was by immunoSEQ multiplex PCR. The sample lists approximately 12,000 clones, approximately 70% occurring once. The sample comprised peripheral blood. Every receptor here comes from a human donor in a cohort sampled during active COVID-19.

This clone appeared a few times. The chain carries TRBV7-9 and TRBJ1-4, with unresolved D. From germline, CDR1 is SEHNR and CDR2 FQNEAQ (reference sequence). This CDR3 spans 14 amino acids. Between the trimmed V and J ends, which lost 4 bases and 5 bases, there was a span of 11 bases. The CDR3 DNA is TGTGCCAGCAGCTCCCCTCCCAGGAATGAAAAACTGTTTTTT. Translation: CASSSPPRNEKLFF.

V is TRBV7-8 and J is TRBJ1-1, with D perhaps TRBD1 (5 bases). V was cut by 1 base and J by 3 bases, with 9 bases left in between. Germline V gives CDR1 SGHVS, CDR2 FQNEAQ. This CDR3 has 14 residues. The CDR3 DNA reads TGTGCCAGCAGCTTAGTTTCAGGGTACACTGAAGCTTTCTTT. Translation gives CASSLVSGYTEAFF.

This clone was detected only a few times. The chain recombines TRBV4-2 with TRBJ2-6; D gene unclear. The ends were cut back, 4 bases at V and 1 base at J, with 14 bases in the middle. Germline V gene sequence: CDR1 LGHNA, CDR2 YNFKEQ. The CDR3 consists of 17 residues. CDR3 residues: CASSLKLDVSGANVLTF. DNA for the CDR3: TGTGCCAGCAGCCTCAAACTCGATGTTTCTGGGGCCAACGTCCTGACTTTC.

The chain has TRBV7-8 and TRBJ2-2; TRBD1 agrees at 10 bases. This CDR3 is 17 amino acids long. Germline assignment: CDR1 SGHVS and CDR2 FQNEAQ. The ends lost 0 bases at V and 4 bases at J; junction bases unmatched: 5. The CDR3 DNA reads as TGTGCCAGCAGCTTAGCGGGACAGGGGAAGGGCACCGGGGAGCTGTTTTTT. Translating it yields CASSLAGQGKGTGELFF.

The genes are TRBV6-5 and TRBJ2-3; a possible D gene is TRBD2 (6 bases). The CDR3 is 14 residues long. Germline loops: CDR1 MNHEY, CDR2 SVGAGI. V lost 7 bases to trimming and J lost 3 bases, with 14 bases between them. The DNA for the CDR3 is TGTGCCAGCACCGAGGGGCGGGGAACAGATACGCAGTATTTT. It encodes CASTEGRGTDTQYF.

The chain has TRBV11-3 and TRBJ2-5, with 9 bases that match TRBD1. The germline V gene has CDR1 SGHNT and CDR2 YENEEA. The CDR3 runs to 15 residues. Germline trimming cut 0 bases from V and 2 bases from J; bases unmatched to any gene: 1. The CDR3 region is CASSLEGTGQETQYF. CDR3 nucleotides: TGTGCCAGCAGCTTAGAGGGGACAGGGCAAGAGACCCAGTACTTC.

The genes are TRBV24-1 and TRBJ2-5; no definite D call. Germline V CDR1 and CDR2: KGHDR, SFDVKD. Trimming stripped 5 bases from V and 1 base from J, with 4 bases between. The CDR3 has 12 residues. Here the CDR3 DNA reads TGTGCCACCAGTGGCAGCCAAGAGACCCAGTACTTC. Protein sequence: CATSGSQETQYF.

This clone is medium-sized (0.01 to 0.1%) by share. The rearrangement joins TRBV24-1 to TRBJ1-4; D call uncertain. The V gene's germline CDR1 is KGHDR and CDR2 SFDVKD. This CDR3 spans 12 amino acids. Trimming took 5 bases from V and 8 from J, leaving 8 bases between them. CDR3 sequence: CATSARGEKLFF. CDR3 DNA sequence: TGTGCCACCAGTGCTCGTGGCGAAAAACTGTTTTTT.

The V call is TRBV11-3, the J call TRBJ2-5; 10 bases agree with TRBD1. The CDR3 spans 14 residues. V lost 4 bases and J lost 5; bases outside the gene matches: 4. Germline V gene data show CDR1 as SGHNT and CDR2 as YENEEA. The CDR3 reads CASSSGQGGETQYF. The CDR3 coding sequence is TGTGCCAGCAGCTCAGGACAGGGGGGGGAGACCCAGTACTTC.